A selection of T cell receptor beta chains follows, all from one sample in a study of T cells in Graves' hyperthyroidism and ophthalmopathy. TCRdb itself ran the multiplex PCR reads through MiXCR, one entry per CDR3 protein. The sample lists hundreds of thousands of distinct CDR3 sequences, about 14% seen once, with 9.5% to 15% in the top ten. Sequencing was done on a sample of blood. Receptor source: a woman in her forties or fifties with Graves' ophthalmopathy. The conserved cysteine and the conserved F or W are not part of the CDR3 here. Fields, in order: CDR3 length, clone size, V gene, CDR3 protein. Clone size is given for some rows only: seen once, a few or many times, or a class if the clone is expanded.

12 many TRBV5-1 ASSLNRDSYGYT
14 - TRBV6-5 ASSYAWGGGNSPLH
11 few TRBV29-1 SGSGSHTGELF
16 many TRBV5-1 ASSLDPPGQGSYNEQF
14 - TRBV6-5 ASSYSGWGLGTEAF
11 many TRBV28 ASSLQVYNEQF
10 few TRBV28 ASSTSSETQY
11 many TRBV6-2/TRBV6-3 ASSYLSNQPQH
10 - TRBV20-1 SASTGIYGYT
11 many TRBV6-1 ASSSTRSYEQY
12 - TRBV27 ASSLQTSGSEQY
16 few TRBV27 ASSLGIWTSGKNNEQF
14 - TRBV19 ASSIWGLSGANVLT
12 many TRBV5-5 ASSLVGLVQEAF
15 - TRBV5-6 ASSLDRGGRVNYGYT
13 many TRBV7-2 ASSLEGRLRETQY
13 - TRBV4-3 ASSPTQGSNQPQH
16 - TRBV7-9 ASSLDQWGQLNTGELF
13 many TRBV7-2 ASSLECRSGNTIY
14 many TRBV20-1 SATWKNRDRAYEQY
12 many TRBV28 ASSPGTAKDTQY
13 - TRBV5-1 ASSLAAAVKETQY
14 many TRBV12-3/TRBV12-4 ASSQVTGGMKSPLH
13 - TRBV18 ASSPRLAWTDTQY
11 - TRBV12-3/TRBV12-4 ASKGSYNSPLH
15 - TRBV9 ASSVGRDRSFTDTQY
14 few TRBV6-1 ASSRGSIDRAYEQY
13 many TRBV5-1 ASSLDGTGMDTQY
12 many TRBV12-3/TRBV12-4 ASSQTGESQPQH
14 few TRBV6-1 ASSLPEGPSNQPQH
17 many TRBV20-1 SAKPQGSFYPPPTYEQY
12 - TRBV9 ASSGDSGIYEQF
12 - TRBV27 ASSPYDSTGELF
13 many TRBV6-1 ASSMGQGGNQPQH
14 many TRBV28 ASSSPSRGLQETQY
13 many TRBV20-1 SARGTSGAYNEQF
11 many TRBV27 ASSLYPEETQY
10 many TRBV7-9 ASSLGLLEAF
12 many TRBV28 ASRSGTGVSPLH
8 many TRBV28 ASNYVPQY
12 many TRBV12-3/TRBV12-4 ASSWDRYTGELF